Shown below are 20 T cell receptor beta chains from a single sample sequenced in a study of T cells in Graves' hyperthyroidism and ophthalmopathy (dated by TCRdb to between 2018 and 2021). Library creation used multiplex PCR. For sequencing, an Illumina HiSeq 2000 was employed. TCR beta CDR3 regions were amplified from RNA transcripts. A first-round RT-PCR of the TCR CDR3 used the HTBI primer set with the Qiagen OneStep RT-PCR kit. The public sequencing data were trimmed at Q25 with fastp and processed into clonotypes with MiXCR by TCRdb, which kept only in-frame beta chains. Entries that share a CDR3 protein sequence are merged under the most common genes and DNA. Within this sample are hundreds of thousands of distinct CDR3 sequences, with approximately 14% of them counted one time only. About 12% of the sample goes to the ten largest clones. Material for sequencing was blood. The receptor set was obtained from a woman aged 50 to 60 with Graves' ophthalmopathy.

This clonotype was seen many times. The gene calls are TRBV28 and TRBJ2-7; TRBD2 matches at 14 bases. CDR1 and CDR2 from the germline V gene are MDHEN and SYDVKM. The CDR3 has 18 residues. Germline trimming cut 7 bases from V and 2 bases from J; bases unmatched to any gene: 13. CDR3 nucleotide sequence: TGTGCCAGCAACATAGCCGGGACTAGCGGGAGAACGACCTACGAGCAGTACTTC. Residues: CASNIAGTSGRTTYEQYF.

In this sample, this clonotype turned up many times. The chain combines TRBV11-2 with TRBJ2-7; a possible D gene is TRBD1 (6 bases). Germline-derived CDR1 and CDR2 are SGHAT and FQNNGV. The CDR3 has 14 residues. Trimming removed 0 bases from V and 2 bases from J, with 8 bases in between. The CDR3 nucleotides are TGTGCCAGCAGCTTAGAGGGGGCGCCCTACGAGCAGTACTTC. Residues: CASSLEGAPYEQYF.

This clonotype was picked up a small number of times. In DNA, the CDR3 is TGTGCCAGCAGCGGGACTAGCGGGAGTTCCGGGGTTTACACCGGGGAGCTGTTTTTT. Its translation: CASSGTSGSSGVYTGELFF. The chain recombines TRBV12-3 or TRBV12-4 with TRBJ2-2; TRBD2 aligns across 14 bases. The trim removed 6 bases at V and 3 bases at J, leaving 12 bases unmatched. The CDR3 is 19 amino acids.

The chain combines TRBV14 with TRBJ2-1; D may be TRBD2 (6 bases). Trimming shortened V by 1 base and J by 1 base, and 14 bases separated the two germline ends. The CDR3 runs to 17 residues. Germline V gene lookup returns CDR1 SGHDN and CDR2 FVKESK. The CDR3 loop reads CASSQVSRDSSYNEQFF. In nucleotides, the CDR3 is TGTGCCAGCAGCCAAGTTTCCAGGGACTCTTCCTACAATGAGCAGTTCTTC.

This clonotype was counted ten times or more. The chain combines TRBV5-1 with TRBJ1-2; no clear D gene. V lost 1 base and J 3 bases, leaving 10 bases between the germline ends. CDR1 and CDR2 (germline): SGHRS, YFSETQ. The CDR3 is made up of 14 amino acids. CDR3 region: CASSLSAGDYGYTF. CDR3 DNA sequence: TGCGCCAGCAGCTTGTCGGCCGGGGACTATGGCTACACCTTC. The complete variable domain, with remaining parts taken from reference TRBV5-1 and TRBJ1-2, reads KAGVTQTPRYLIKTRGQQVTLSCSPISGHRSVSWYQQTPGQGLQFLFEYFSETQRNKGNFPGRFSGRQFSNSRSEMNVSTLELGDSALYLCASSLSAGDYGYTFGSGTRLTVV.

This clonotype came up many times. J is TRBJ2-7 and V is TRBV15; no clear D gene. Germline-derived CDR1 and CDR2 are LNHNV and YYDKDF (reference sequence). Trimming took off 1 base at V and 3 bases at J, with 16 bases between the two ends. The CDR3 contains 16 residues. The CDR3, as DNA: TGTGCCACCAGCAGAGGAGAGAGAACACTTATCTACGAGCAGTACTTC. Its translation is CATSRGERTLIYEQYF.

This clonotype was counted many times. This chain uses TRBV5-1 with TRBJ2-7; 7 bases agree with TRBD2. V was pared by 3 bases and J by 3 bases, with 9 bases of the junction left unmatched. Per the germline V gene, CDR1 is SGHRS and CDR2 is YFSETQ. The CDR3 extends over 15 amino acids. CDR3 protein: CASSSTRDYYYEQYF. The CDR3 bases are TGCGCCAGCAGCTCCACTCGGGACTACTACTACGAGCAGTACTTC. The whole variable domain, filled in from reference TRBV5-1 and TRBJ2-7, reads KAGVTQTPRYLIKTRGQQVTLSCSPISGHRSVSWYQQTPGQGLQFLFEYFSETQRNKGNFPGRFSGRQFSNSRSEMNVSTLELGDSALYLCASSSTRDYYYEQYFGPGTRLTVT.

As to this clonotype: Given a much more abundant clone one base away, this may be a read error. The J gene is TRBJ2-7, the V gene TRBV12-3 or TRBV12-4, with 10 bases matching TRBD2. With 3 bases clipped from V and 1 base from J, the junction kept 6 bases outside the gene matches. The CDR3 runs to 16 residues. CDR3 in DNA: TGTGCCAGCAGTTTTGAGACTAGCGGGTTATCCTACGAGCAGTACTTC. The encoded protein is CASSFETSGLSYEQYF.

V is TRBV5-1 and J is TRBJ2-7; 8 nucleotides match TRBD1. Per the germline V gene, CDR1 is SGHRS and CDR2 is YFSETQ. The CDR3 contains 15 residues. V trimming: 4 bases; J trimming: 0 bases; junction bases outside the gene matches: 6. This chain's CDR3 is CASSRDRTNSYEQYF. The CDR3 region has the DNA TGCGCCAGCAGCAGGGACAGGACCAACTCCTACGAGCAGTACTTC.

This clonotype came up a few times. The genes are TRBV5-4 and TRBJ1-1, with a possible D match to TRBD1 (6 bases). CDR1 and CDR2 from the germline V gene are SGHNT and YYREEE (reference sequence). This CDR3 is 13 amino acids long. V was shortened by 4 bases and J by 6 bases, with 13 bases between the two germline ends. This CDR3 is CASSPTGYPEAFF. CDR3 sequence (DNA): TGTGCCAGCAGCCCTACAGGGTACCCTGAAGCTTTCTTT.

This clonotype appeared a few times. This chain joins TRBV4-3 and TRBJ1-4; tentative D call: TRBD1 (5 bases). The germline V and J ends were trimmed by 0 bases and 8 bases, with 13 bases remaining between them. Germline V gene sequence: CDR1 LGHNA, CDR2 YSLEER. The CDR3 spans 15 residues. The CDR3 bases are TGCGCCAGCAGCCAAGACCGTTCAGGGTGGGAAAAACTGTTTTTT. Translating gives CASSQDRSGWEKLFF.

This clonotype was detected many times. The J gene is TRBJ2-7, the V gene TRBV7-2; 10 positions match TRBD1. Trimming cost V 0 bases and J 2 bases; bases outside gene matches: 10. Germline lookup yields CDR1 SGHTA and CDR2 FQGNSA. This CDR3 region has 18 residues. The CDR3 region is CASSLALWWGQGTYEQYF. CDR3 coding DNA: TGTGCCAGCAGCTTAGCGCTCTGGTGGGGACAGGGGACCTACGAGCAGTACTTC. Full variable domain (remainder filled in from reference TRBV7-2 and TRBJ2-7): GAGVSQSPSNKVTEKGKDVELRCDPISGHTALYWYRQSLGQGLEFLIYFQGNSAPDKSGLPSDRFSAERTGGSVSTLTIQRTQQEDSAVYLCASSLALWWGQGTYEQYFGPGTRLTVT.

With regard to this clonotype: A much larger clone is a single base away; this may be a read error. The chain employs TRBV20-1 and TRBJ1-4; the match to TRBD1 covers 7 bases. The CDR3 loop spans 14 amino acids. Germline values: CDR1 DFQATT, CDR2 SNEGSKA (reference sequence). CDR3 region: CSAEKGASNEELFF. DNA for the CDR3: TGCAGTGCCGAGAAGGGGGCATCTAATGAAGAACTGTTTTTT.

This clonotype was detected many times. The chain combines TRBV6-2 or TRBV6-3 with TRBJ1-5, with D uncertain. V was shortened by 0 bases and J by 3 bases, with 9 bases between the two germline ends. CDR3 size: 15 residues. The germline V gene has CDR1 MNHEY and CDR2 SVGEGT. CDR3 bases: TGTGCCAGCAGTTACTCGTCCAAAGCCAATCAGCCCCAGCATTTT. It translates to CASSYSSKANQPQHF.

This clonotype was counted a few times. J is TRBJ2-1 and V is TRBV28; the match to TRBD2 covers 8 bases. CDR1 and CDR2 (germline): MDHEN, SYDVKM. V was clipped by 4 bases and J by 4 bases; unmatched bases: 6. The CDR3 has 15 residues. The CDR3 is CASSSGGTSYNEQFF. In DNA, the CDR3 is TGTGCCAGCAGTTCCGGTGGGACTAGTTACAATGAGCAGTTCTTC.

The sample holds many counts of this clonotype. V is TRBV14 and J is TRBJ2-3; 9 positions match TRBD2. The germline CDR1 and CDR2 sequences are SGHDN and FVKESK. Trimming at V came to 5 bases and at J to 2 bases, leaving 11 bases not matched to a gene. The CDR3 contains 17 residues. The CDR3 is CASSYLAAGGNTDTQYF. CDR3 sequence (DNA): TGTGCCAGCAGCTACCTTGCGGCGGGAGGGAACACAGATACGCAGTATTTT.

This clonotype came up many times. V usage is TRBV12-3 or TRBV12-4 and J usage is TRBJ2-5, with 7 nucleotides matching TRBD1. This CDR3 has 14 residues. Losses at the gene ends were 2 bases for V and 9 bases for J; bases not matched to a gene: 9. The CDR3 bases are TGTGCCAGCAGTTTACTACAGGGGTTCGGGGCCCAGTACTTC. It is translated as CASSLLQGFGAQYF.

This clonotype was picked up a small number of times. This chain joins TRBV5-1 and TRBJ1-1; 7 bases fit TRBD1. CDR3 length: 14 residues. From germline, CDR1 is SGHRS and CDR2 YFSETQ. The trim removed 4 bases at V and 4 bases at J, leaving 7 bases unmatched. This CDR3 reads CASSVQTGSTEAFF. For the CDR3, the DNA is TGCGCCAGCAGCGTCCAGACAGGGAGCACTGAAGCTTTCTTT.

This clonotype was seen only a few times. V is TRBV12-3 or TRBV12-4 and J is TRBJ1-1; 7 bases match TRBD1. CDR3 length: 13 residues. V lost 3 bases and J lost 6; bases outside the gene matches: 4. CDR3 sequence reads: CASSFTGVAEAFF. CDR3 in DNA: TGTGCCAGCAGTTTTACAGGGGTCGCTGAAGCTTTCTTT.

The chain couples TRBV30 to TRBJ1-1; unclear D gene. CDR1 is GTSNPN and CDR2 is SVGIG in the germline V gene (reference sequence). V lost 2 bases, J lost 1 base, and 17 bases lay in between. The CDR3 consists of 16 residues. The CDR3 loop reads CAWSPLGWGSNTEAFF. CDR3 nucleotides: TGTGCCTGGAGTCCTCTGGGGTGGGGTTCGAACACTGAAGCTTTCTTT.